This T cell receptor beta chain derives from a study of blood T cell repertoires in COVID-19. Germline CDR1 MGHDK, CDR2 SYGVNS. The CDR3 totals 16 residues. Trimming at V came to 4 bases and at J to 3 bases, leaving 7 bases not matched to a gene. Produced via immunoSEQ multiplex PCR; TCRdb's table is partial and in-frame only. This table has a few hundred thousand clones, 85% to 90% appearing once. The specimen sequenced was peripheral blood. The chain combines TRBV25-1 with TRBJ1-4; 8 bases map to TRBD1. This TCR was recovered from a man aged 60 to 75 with acute or convalescent COVID-19. The chain's CDR3 is CASSGFGQGPNEKLFF. The DNA of the CDR3 is TGTGCCAGCAGTGGATTTGGACAGGGACCTAATGAAAAACTGTTTTTT.